This section outlines one T cell receptor (beta chain) sequence together with its context. Assay used: immunoSEQ multiplex PCR; TCRdb lists only in-frame clones, some missing. Of around 25,000 clones in the sample, roughly 73% were seen once. This sample was taken from a study of tumor-infiltrating lymphocytes in localized non-small cell lung cancer. Across the whole study: Several tumor histologies, both smoking statuses, and some post-neoadjuvant chemotherapy samples were included.

CDR1 is MNHEY and CDR2 is SVGAGI in the germline V gene. The ends were cut back, 0 bases at V and 1 base at J, with 9 bases in the middle. CDR3 length equals 15 residues. The J gene is TRBJ1-1, the V gene TRBV6-5; D ambiguous. Material: lung tumor tissue. The TCR comes from a human donor with non-small cell lung cancer. The CDR3 sequence is CASSYSWVGNTEAFF. The CDR3, as DNA: TGTGCCAGCAGTTACTCGTGGGTGGGGAACACTGAAGCTTTCTTT.